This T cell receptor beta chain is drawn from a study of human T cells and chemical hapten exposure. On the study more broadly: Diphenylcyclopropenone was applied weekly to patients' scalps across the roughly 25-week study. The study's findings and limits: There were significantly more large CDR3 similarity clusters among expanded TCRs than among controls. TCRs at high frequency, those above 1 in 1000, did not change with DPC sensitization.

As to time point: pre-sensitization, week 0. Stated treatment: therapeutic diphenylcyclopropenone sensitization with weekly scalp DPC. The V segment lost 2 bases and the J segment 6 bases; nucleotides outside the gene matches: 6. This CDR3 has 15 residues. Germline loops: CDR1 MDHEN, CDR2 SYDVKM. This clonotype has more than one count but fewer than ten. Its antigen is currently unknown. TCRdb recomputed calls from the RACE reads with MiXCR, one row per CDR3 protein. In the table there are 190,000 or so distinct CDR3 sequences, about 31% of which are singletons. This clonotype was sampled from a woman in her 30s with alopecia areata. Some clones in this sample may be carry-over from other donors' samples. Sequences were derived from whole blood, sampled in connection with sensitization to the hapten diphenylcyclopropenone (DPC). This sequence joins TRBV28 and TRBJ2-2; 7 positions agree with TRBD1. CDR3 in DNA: TGTGCCAGCAGTTTACCCCGGCAGGGGGCCGGGGAGCTGTTTTTT. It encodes CASSLPRQGAGELFF.